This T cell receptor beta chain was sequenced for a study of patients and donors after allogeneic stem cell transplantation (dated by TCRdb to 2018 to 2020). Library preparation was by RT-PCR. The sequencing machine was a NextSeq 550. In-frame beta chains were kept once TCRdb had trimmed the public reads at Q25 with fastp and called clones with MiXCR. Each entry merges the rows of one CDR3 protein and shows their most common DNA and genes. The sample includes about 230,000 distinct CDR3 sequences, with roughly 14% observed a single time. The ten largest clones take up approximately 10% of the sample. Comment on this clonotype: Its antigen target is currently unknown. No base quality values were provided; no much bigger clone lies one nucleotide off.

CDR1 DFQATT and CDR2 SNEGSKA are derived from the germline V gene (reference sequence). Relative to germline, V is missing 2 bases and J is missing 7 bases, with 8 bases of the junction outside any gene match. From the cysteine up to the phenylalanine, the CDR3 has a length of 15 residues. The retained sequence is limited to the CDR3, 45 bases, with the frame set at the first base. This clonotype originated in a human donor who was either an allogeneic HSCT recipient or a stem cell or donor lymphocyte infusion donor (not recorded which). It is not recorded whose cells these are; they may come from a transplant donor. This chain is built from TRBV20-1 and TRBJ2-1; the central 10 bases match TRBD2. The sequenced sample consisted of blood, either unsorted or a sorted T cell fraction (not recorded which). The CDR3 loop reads CSARSLAGVLNEQFF. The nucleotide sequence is TGCAGTGCTAGAAGCCTAGCGGGGGTGTTAAATGAGCAGTTCTTC.